These T cell receptor beta chains were read from a single sample in a study of blood T cell repertoires in COVID-19. Here immunoSEQ multiplex PCR was the method, and the copy in TCRdb shows in-frame clones only, minus some. This sample has about 300,000 clones; more than 75% occur once, and the top ten carry under 11%. The sequenced material came from PBMCs or T cells enriched from blood (not recorded which). The receptors shown here come from a woman between 18 and 29 years old who had recovered from COVID-19. Both conserved end residues are part of each CDR3. D genes are given only for firm matches. Clone size is given for some rows only: seen once, a few or many times, or a class if the clone is expanded.

-,-,TRBJ1-5,TRBV19,TGTGCCAGTAGTATTTATCCTGAGGCCCATCGGCCCCAGCATTTT,CASSIYPEAHRPQHF
-,-,TRBJ2-6,TRBV5-6,TGTGCCAGCAGCTTGTCCAACTCTGGGGCCAACGTCCTGACTTTC,CASSLSNSGANVLTF
-,TRBD1,TRBJ1-2,TRBV3-1/TRBV3-2,TGTGCCAGCAGCCAGGGACAGGGGTCGGGTGGCTACACCTTC,CASSQGQGSGGYTF
-,TRBD1,TRBJ1-5,TRBV6-5,TGTGCCAGCAGCTCCGACAGGGGGAGTGGTCAGCCCCAGCATTTT,CASSSDRGSGQPQHF
-,TRBD2,TRBJ2-6,TRBV5-1,TGCGCCAGCAGCTTGGTAGGTGCGGGGGAACCCGGGGCCAACGTCCTGACTTTC,CASSLVGAGEPGANVLTF
-,TRBD1,TRBJ1-3,TRBV5-1,TGCGCCAGCAGCCCCGGACAGGTATTATCCTCTGGAAACACCATATATTTT,CASSPGQVLSSGNTIYF
-,-,TRBJ1-5,TRBV28,TGTGCCAGCAGGGGAGGGAATCAGCCCCAGCATTTT,CASRGGNQPQHF
-,-,TRBJ2-1,TRBV19,TGTGCCAGTAGTATTAAGTCTGTCGGCAATGAGCAGTTCTTC,CASSIKSVGNEQFF
-,-,TRBJ2-2,TRBV25-1,TGTGCCAGCAGCAGATCCGACACCGGGGAGCTGTTTTTT,CASSRSDTGELFF
-,-,TRBJ1-2,TRBV19,TGTGCCAGTAGTCAGGGATTTTCGGGCGAGATTTATGGCTACACCTTC,CASSQGFSGEIYGYTF
-,TRBD1,TRBJ2-1,TRBV6-1,TGTGCCAGCAGTGAAGACTCGACCGGGACAGGGTTTTTCTTC,CASSEDSTGTGFFF
-,-,TRBJ1-1,TRBV10-3,TGTGCCATCAGTGAGTCCGAGACAGCCACTGAAGCTTTCTTT,CAISESETATEAFF
-,TRBD1,TRBJ2-6,TRBV9,TGTGCCAGCAGCTCCGGTGGACAGGGGAAGGGCTCTGGGGCCAACGTCCTGACTTTC,CASSSGGQGKGSGANVLTF
-,-,TRBJ2-2,TRBV19,TGTGCCAGTAGTGCAGCGAACACCGGGGAGCTGTTTTTT,CASSAANTGELFF
-,-,TRBJ1-3,TRBV28,TGTGCCAGCAGTTTAGGTGAGGGCGCAGGAGGAAACACCATATATTTT,CASSLGEGAGGNTIYF
-,-,TRBJ1-5,TRBV24-1,TGTGCCACCCAGGACACAATAGCCGGCAATCAGCCCCAGCATTTT,CATQDTIAGNQPQHF
-,-,TRBJ2-3,TRBV4-2,TGTGCCAGCAGCCAAGATGGCGGCGGGGGCACAGATACGCAGTATTTT,CASSQDGGGGTDTQYF
-,TRBD2,TRBJ2-1,TRBV24-1,TGTGCCACCAGTGATCCGGGACTAGCGGGAGTACATGAGCAGTTCTTC,CATSDPGLAGVHEQFF
-,-,TRBJ2-1,TRBV9,TGTGCCAGCAGCGATCCCTTCTTGACAGCGAGCTCCTACAATGAGCAGTTCTTC,CASSDPFLTASSYNEQFF
-,-,TRBJ2-7,TRBV13,TGTGCCAGCAGCCCTCGCAGTCGGACAGTTTACGAGCAGTACTTC,CASSPRSRTVYEQYF
-,-,TRBJ1-4,TRBV3-1/TRBV3-2,TGTGCCAGCAGCCAAGTCAGTGCAACTAATGAAAAACTGTTTTTT,CASSQVSATNEKLFF
-,TRBD2,TRBJ2-1,TRBV27,TGTGCCAGTCGGGGGGAGGTCATGAATGAGCAGTTCTTC,CASRGEVMNEQFF
-,-,TRBJ1-2,TRBV9,TGTGCCAGCAGCGTTGAGAATAACTATGGCTACACCTTC,CASSVENNYGYTF
-,TRBD1,TRBJ2-3,TRBV2,TGTGCCAGCAGTGCCCGAGGGACAGGGCTTAGCACAGATACGCAGTATTTT,CASSARGTGLSTDTQYF
-,TRBD1,TRBJ1-2,TRBV6-2/TRBV6-3,TGTGCCAGCAGTTACGGACAGGTCGGCTACACCTTC,CASSYGQVGYTF
-,-,TRBJ2-1,TRBV9,TGTGCCAGCAGCGTAGGATTAGGAGGCACCCCATACAATGAGCAGTTCTTC,CASSVGLGGTPYNEQFF
once,-,TRBJ1-3,TRBV19,TGTGCCAGTAGTACAGGGGTAAGCTCTGGAAACACCATATATTTT,CASSTGVSSGNTIYF
-,-,TRBJ1-5,TRBV5-6,TGTGCCAGCAGGACCCGGGGGCAGCCCCAGCATTTT,CASRTRGQPQHF
-,TRBD1,TRBJ2-7,TRBV18,TGTGCCAGCTCTCCAAGCCTAACAGGGGGCGCCGAGCAGTACTTC,CASSPSLTGGAEQYF
-,-,TRBJ2-6,TRBV19,TGTGCCAGTAGTATTTCGGGCGGGTTCTTTTCTGGGGCCAACGTCCTGACTTTC,CASSISGGFFSGANVLTF
-,-,TRBJ1-1,TRBV27,TGTGCCAGCAGTCCGGGGGTGGGTCCGGGGTTCATGAACACTGAAGCTTTCTTT,CASSPGVGPGFMNTEAFF
-,TRBD1,TRBJ1-2,TRBV11-2,TGTGCCAGCAGCTTAGGGGACAGGGTGTATGGCTACACCTTC,CASSLGDRVYGYTF
few,TRBD2,TRBJ2-2,TRBV7-9,TGTGCCAGCAGTACCGAGCGGGGGGGCCAGACCGGGGAGCTGTTTTTT,CASSTERGGQTGELFF
-,-,TRBJ1-5,TRBV3-1/TRBV3-2,TGTGCCAGCAGCCAAGGGGGCATCAATCAGCCCCAGCATTTT,CASSQGGINQPQHF
-,TRBD1,TRBJ1-2,TRBV18,TGTGCCAGCTCACCGTCCTTCCAAGCAGGGGGCCTTAACTATGGCTACACCTTC,CASSPSFQAGGLNYGYTF
-,TRBD2,TRBJ2-3,TRBV9,TGTGCCAGCAGCGTAGGGGCGGGAGGGCGCACAGATACGCAGTATTTT,CASSVGAGGRTDTQYF
few,TRBD1,TRBJ2-6,TRBV19,TGTGCCAGTAGTAAGACAGGGTCTGGGGCCAACGTCCTGACTTTC,CASSKTGSGANVLTF
-,-,TRBJ2-3,TRBV3-1/TRBV3-2,TGTGCCAGCAGCCAAGCGGGAGCCCCAGATACGCAGTATTTT,CASSQAGAPDTQYF
-,TRBD1,TRBJ1-1,TRBV27,TGTGCCAGCAGTTTTTTTGGGGGGATGCTTCCGACAGGGGGTACGTCAGCTTTCTTT,CASSFFGGMLPTGGTSAFF
-,-,TRBJ1-1,TRBV7-9,TGTGCCAGCAGCTTAGGTCCGGGAGGGACTGAAGCTTTCTTT,CASSLGPGGTEAFF